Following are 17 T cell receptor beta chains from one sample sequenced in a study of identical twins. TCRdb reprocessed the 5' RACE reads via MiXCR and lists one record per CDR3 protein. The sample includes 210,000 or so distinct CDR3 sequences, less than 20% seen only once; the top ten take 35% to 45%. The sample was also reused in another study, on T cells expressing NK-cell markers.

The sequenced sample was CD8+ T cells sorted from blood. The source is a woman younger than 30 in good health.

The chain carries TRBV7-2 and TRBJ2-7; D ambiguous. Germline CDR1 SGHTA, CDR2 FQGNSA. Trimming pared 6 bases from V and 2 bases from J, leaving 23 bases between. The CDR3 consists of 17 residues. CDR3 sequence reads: CASSPERRSARAYEQYF. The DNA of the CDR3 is TGTGCCAGCAGTCCCGAGAGGCGATCGGCAAGGGCCTACGAGCAGTACTTC.

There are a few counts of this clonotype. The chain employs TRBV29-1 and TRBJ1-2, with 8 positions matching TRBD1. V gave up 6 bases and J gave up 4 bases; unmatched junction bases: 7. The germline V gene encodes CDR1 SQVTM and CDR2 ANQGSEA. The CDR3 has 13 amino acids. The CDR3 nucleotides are TGCAGCGTGCGGGACAGGCCACCCTATGGCTACACCTTC. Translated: CSVRDRPPYGYTF. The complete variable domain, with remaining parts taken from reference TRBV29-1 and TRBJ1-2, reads SAVISQKPSRDICQRGTSLTIQCQVDSQVTMMFWYRQQPGQSLTLIATANQGSEATYESGFVIDKFPISRPNLTFSTLTVSNMSPEDSSIYLCSVRDRPPYGYTFGSGTRLTVV.

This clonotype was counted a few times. The CDR3 DNA is TGTGCCAGCAGCGTAGAGGCGGGGGGCGTAGATACGCAGTATTTT. As protein: CASSVEAGGVDTQYF. This chain links TRBV9 with TRBJ2-3, with TRBD2 identical over 8 bases. The V and J ends lost 0 bases and 5 bases, in that order; junction bases with no gene match: 5. The CDR3 totals 15 residues. Germline V gives CDR1 SGDLS, CDR2 YYNGEE.

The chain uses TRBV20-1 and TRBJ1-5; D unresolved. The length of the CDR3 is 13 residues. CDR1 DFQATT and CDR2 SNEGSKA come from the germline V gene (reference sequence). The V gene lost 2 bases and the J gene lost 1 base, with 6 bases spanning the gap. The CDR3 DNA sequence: TGCAGTGCTAGACAAGGGAGCAATCAGCCCCAGCATTTT. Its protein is CSARQGSNQPQHF.

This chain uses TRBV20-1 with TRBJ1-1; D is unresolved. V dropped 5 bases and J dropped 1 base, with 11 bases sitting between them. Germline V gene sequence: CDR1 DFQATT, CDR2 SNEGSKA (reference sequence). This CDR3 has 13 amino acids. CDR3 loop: CSALLPWNTEAFF. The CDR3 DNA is TGCAGTGCTCTTCTCCCGTGGAACACTGAAGCTTTCTTT.

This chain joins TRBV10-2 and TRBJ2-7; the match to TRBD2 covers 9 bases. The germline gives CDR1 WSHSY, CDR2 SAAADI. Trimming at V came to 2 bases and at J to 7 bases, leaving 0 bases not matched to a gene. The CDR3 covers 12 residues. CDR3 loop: CASSEAGGEQYF. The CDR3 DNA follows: TGCGCCAGCAGTGAGGCGGGAGGGGAGCAGTACTTC.

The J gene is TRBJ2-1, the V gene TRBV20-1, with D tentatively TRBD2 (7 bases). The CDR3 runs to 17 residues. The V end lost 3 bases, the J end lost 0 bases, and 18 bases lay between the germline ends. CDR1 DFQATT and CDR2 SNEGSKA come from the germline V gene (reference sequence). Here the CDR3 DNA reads TGCAGTGCTAGGTTCCCGGGGGGCCTAAGCTCCTACAATGAGCAGTTCTTC. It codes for CSARFPGGLSSYNEQFF.

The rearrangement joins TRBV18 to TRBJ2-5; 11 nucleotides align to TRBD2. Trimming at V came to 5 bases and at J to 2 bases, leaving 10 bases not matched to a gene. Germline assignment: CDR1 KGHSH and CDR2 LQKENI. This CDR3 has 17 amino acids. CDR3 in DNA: TGTGCCAGCTCAGGGCCCCTAGCGGGAGGCCAACAAGAGACCCAGTACTTC. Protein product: CASSGPLAGGQQETQYF.

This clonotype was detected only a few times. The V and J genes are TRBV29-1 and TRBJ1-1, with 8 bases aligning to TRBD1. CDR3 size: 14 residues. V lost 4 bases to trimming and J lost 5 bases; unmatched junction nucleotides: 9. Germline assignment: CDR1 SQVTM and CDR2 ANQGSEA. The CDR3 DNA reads TGCAGCGTTGTTGCAGGGGGCGTGGGGACTGAAGCTTTCTTT. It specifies CSVVAGGVGTEAFF.

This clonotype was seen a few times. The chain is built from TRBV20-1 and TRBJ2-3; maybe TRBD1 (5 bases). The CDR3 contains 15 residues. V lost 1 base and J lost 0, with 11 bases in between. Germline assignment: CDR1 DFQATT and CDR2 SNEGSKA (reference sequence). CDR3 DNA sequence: TGCAGTGCTAGAGGGACGACAGTCAGCACAGATACGCAGTATTTT. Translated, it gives CSARGTTVSTDTQYF.

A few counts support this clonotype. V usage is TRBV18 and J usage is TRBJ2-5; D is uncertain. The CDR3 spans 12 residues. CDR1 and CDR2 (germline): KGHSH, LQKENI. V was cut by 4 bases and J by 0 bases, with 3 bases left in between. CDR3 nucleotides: TGTGCCAGCTCACTATACCAAGAGACCCAGTACTTC. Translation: CASSLYQETQYF.

DNA for the CDR3: TGTGCCAGCAAGTCGGACAGGAGCAATCAGCCCCAGCATTTT. Its translation: CASKSDRSNQPQHF. The chain couples TRBV6-2 or TRBV6-3 to TRBJ1-5; TRBD1 agrees at 7 bases. V shed 7 bases and J 1 base; nucleotides not matched to a gene: 4. Germline values: CDR1 MNHEY, CDR2 SVGEGT. The CDR3 is made up of 14 amino acids.

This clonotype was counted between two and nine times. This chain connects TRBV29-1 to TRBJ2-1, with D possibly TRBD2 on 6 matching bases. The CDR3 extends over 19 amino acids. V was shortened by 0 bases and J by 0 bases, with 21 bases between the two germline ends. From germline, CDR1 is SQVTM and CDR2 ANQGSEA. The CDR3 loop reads CSVEDLKEGTFSSYNEQFF. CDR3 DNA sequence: TGCAGCGTTGAAGATCTAAAGGAAGGGACTTTCAGCTCCTACAATGAGCAGTTCTTC.

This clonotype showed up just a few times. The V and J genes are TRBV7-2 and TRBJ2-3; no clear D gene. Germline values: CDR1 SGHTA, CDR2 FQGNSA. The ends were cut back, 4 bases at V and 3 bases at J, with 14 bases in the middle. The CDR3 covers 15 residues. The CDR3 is CASSWLSYRTDTQYF. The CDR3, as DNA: TGTGCCAGCAGCTGGCTGTCCTATAGGACAGATACGCAGTATTTT.

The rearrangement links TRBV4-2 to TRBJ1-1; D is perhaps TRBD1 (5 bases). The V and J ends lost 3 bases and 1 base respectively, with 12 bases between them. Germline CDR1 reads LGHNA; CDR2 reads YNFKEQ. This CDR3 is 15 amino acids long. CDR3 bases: TGTGCCAGCAGCCATAGACTAGGGGCGAACACTGAAGCTTTCTTT. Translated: CASSHRLGANTEAFF.

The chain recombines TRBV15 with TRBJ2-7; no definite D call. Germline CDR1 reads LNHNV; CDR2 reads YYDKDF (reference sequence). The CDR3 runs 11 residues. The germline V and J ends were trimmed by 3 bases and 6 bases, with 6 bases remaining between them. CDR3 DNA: TGTGCCACCAGCAGCCTAGGCGAGCAGTACTTC. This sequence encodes CATSSLGEQYF.

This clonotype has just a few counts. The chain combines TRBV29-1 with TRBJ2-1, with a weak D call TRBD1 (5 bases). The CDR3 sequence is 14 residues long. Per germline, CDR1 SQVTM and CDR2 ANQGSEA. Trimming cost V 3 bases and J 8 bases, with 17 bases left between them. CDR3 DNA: TGCAGCGTTGACGGGCAGGGCGGAAGGTATGAGCAGTTCTTC. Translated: CSVDGQGGRYEQFF.